This paragraph reports one T cell receptor beta chain. Trimming left V 4 bases short and J 4 bases short, with 16 bases between. Germline-derived CDR1 and CDR2 are SNHLY and FYNNEI. CDR3 length: 16 amino acids. This sample was included in a study of blood T cell repertoires in COVID-19. The wider study: Collection of acute and convalescent COVID-19 samples took place in the United States, Italy and Spain. PBMCs, B-cell-depleted T cells, or T cells provided the cDNA or gDNA that made up the material.

Original analysis: Reference gene primers were amplified, and this amplification served to estimate nucleated cell counts. The repertoire was sequenced with immunoSEQ multiplex PCR; TCRdb's copy has only in-frame clones and lacks some. V, J and clone size are taken as reported in that table, and D and trimming were inferred from the DNA itself. Here the sample spans about 200,000 clones, roughly 86% being singletons. Sequencing was done on a sample of peripheral blood. The genes are TRBV2 and TRBJ1-4, with D tentatively TRBD1 (6 bases). This receptor was obtained from a man aged 55 to 70 with acute or convalescent COVID-19. The CDR3 here is CASSVGALISNEKLFF. In DNA form, the CDR3 reads TGTGCCAGCAGTGTGGGGGCGCTTATTAGTAATGAAAAACTGTTTTTT.